This TCR beta chain was profiled in a study of cytomegalovirus exposure and HLA in healthy donors. The primer mix had 60 Vbeta and 13 Jbeta primers. The assay was immunoSEQ multiplex PCR, and TCRdb's table has in-frame clones only and misses some. The sample includes around 92,000 clones, approximately 84% of them seen just once. Study outcomes and limitations: Later analysis identified a missense DCLRE1C variant that was linked to TCR beta V- and J-gene trimming.

As concerns this clone: The antigen remains unidentified.

The TCR sequence derives from a girl under 10 years old in good health and CMV-seropositive. Sequencing used PBMCs.

CDR3 DNA sequence: TGTGCCAGCAGCTATGGCATATCTGGCTACACCTTC. This translates into CASSYGISGYTF. The chain carries TRBV7-8 and TRBJ1-2; no clear D. Per the germline V gene, CDR1 is SGHVS and CDR2 is FQNEAQ. Trimming removed 4 bases from V and 7 bases from J, with 10 bases in between. The CDR3 contains 12 residues.